This T cell receptor beta chain was profiled in a study of cytomegalovirus exposure and HLA in healthy donors. About the study: Earlier findings included nearly 120 million unique TCR beta sequences obtained from about 179 million T cells.

Turning to this clone: Its antigen is unidentified.

The PCR contained 60 Vbeta and 13 Jbeta primers. Assay: immunoSEQ multiplex PCR; the TCRdb copy retains only in-frame clones and omits some. The table shows 200,000 to 250,000 clones, with roughly four fifths occurring only once. Study conclusions and caveats: As a later analysis showed, several of the most significant clusters appeared to be linked to common viral pathogens.

Trimming took 4 bases from V and 4 from J; bases not matched to a gene: 13. Germline lookup yields CDR1 SGHRS and CDR2 YFSETQ. The CDR3 runs 16 residues. The rearrangement joins TRBV5-1 to TRBJ1-2, with 7 bases identical to TRBD1. The receptor was derived from a woman between 50 and 59 years old in good health and CMV-seropositive. The sample taken for sequencing was PBMCs. The CDR3 here is CASSQGQDRSAYGYTF. In nucleotides, the CDR3 is TGCGCCAGCAGCCAAGGACAGGACCGCTCCGCCTATGGCTACACCTTC. Full variable domain (missing parts from reference TRBV5-1 and TRBJ1-2): KAGVTQTPRYLIKTRGQQVTLSCSPISGHRSVSWYQQTPGQGLQFLFEYFSETQRNKGNFPGRFSGRQFSNSRSEMNVSTLELGDSALYLCASSQGQDRSAYGYTFGSGTRLTVV.